This TCR beta chain was sequenced in a study of PD-L1 blockade in urothelial cancer (dated by TCRdb to 2016 to 2017). As for the study more broadly: Therapy was started in about 2014 for all patients, and atezolizumab 1,200 mg was administered intravenously every 3 weeks. Blood samples gave a median of about 150,000 T cells and approximately 80,000 unique TCRs, with a median clonality of approximately 0.08. Blood samples were analyzed at 3 weeks after treatment start (second dose) and at 6 weeks after treatment start. In the same patients, whole exome sequencing and RNA sequencing of pretreatment tumors were performed in addition to TCR sequencing. The study, an exploratory multi-omic analysis, examined somatic, immune and clinical correlates of response to PD-L1 blockade with atezolizumab in urothelial cancer. Durable clinical benefit was achieved by nine patients and was not achieved by 20 patients. Patients had an ECOG performance status of 0 or 1 and had received between 0 and 3 prior chemotherapy regimens. Pretreatment blood TCR-seq was available for 30 or so patients, at least one posttreatment blood collection was obtained for around 25 patients, and tumor TCR-seq was available for around 25 patients. Pretreatment tumor samples and matched peripheral blood, collected serially before and after atezolizumab treatment, underwent TCR sequencing. About 85% of the roughly 29 patients were identified as males with urothelial cancer of bladder origin, and a prior smoking history was reported by 18 of 29 patients. Durable clinical benefit was defined as a progression-free survival longer than 6 months, and TCR features were additionally tested against progression-free survival and overall survival.

For CDR1 and CDR2, the germline V gene lists ENHRY and SYGVKD. V is pruned by 6 bases and J by 3 bases, leaving 3 bases of the junction without a gene match. The CDR3 numbers 13 residues from cysteine through phenylalanine. Only the CDR3 part of the read is kept: 39 bases, read in frame from the first base. To estimate absolute template abundance from read counts, synthetic TCR analog templates were spiked into each PCR. TCRbeta CDR3 regions were amplified from genomic DNA with bias-controlled V and J gene primers using the immunoSEQ assay. Rearranged TCRbeta segments were sequenced at approximately 20X coverage. The study's processing was this. Sequencing errors were corrected by clustering, and CDR3s were annotated against IMGT so that V, D and J genes could be assigned. Downstream analyses used only productive TCRbeta rearrangements and left out out-of-frame or stop-codon sequences. Clonality was calculated as one minus the Shannon entropy normalized by the log of the number of unique productive sequences. Clones differing between time points or between blood and tumor were identified using Fisher's exact test with Benjamini-Hochberg correction, with an adjusted p below 0.01 applied as the threshold. TCRdb retrieved this table from immuneACCESS and kept in-frame rearrangements only. Not all clones are present; in checked studies, unresolved V genes account for under half, and no reason is known for the remainder. The V and J calls and the clone size are those of that table, but D and trimming were determined from the DNA. For this sample the table gives under 25,000 clones, of which under 95% were detected only once. The top ten clonotypes cover 11% of the sample.

The paper's findings and limits, for the study overall: Small sample size (n ≈ 27) and many exploratory analyses mean the results are intended to be hypothesis-generating. Greater expansion of tumor-associated TCR clones in peripheral blood 3 weeks after the start of treatment was observed in patients with durable benefit (n of about 20, p = 0.022). Improved progression-free and overall survival was associated with having pretreatment peripheral blood TCR clonality below the median.

As concerns this clone: Its antigen is still unknown. Base qualities are not at hand, and no much larger clone is one base apart.

The label giving this sample's time point can be read as: peripheral blood 6 weeks after treatment start. A total of 29 patients with locally advanced or metastatic urothelial carcinoma, treated at Memorial Sloan Kettering on a trial protocol, made up the cohort. Peripheral blood mononuclear cells were collected pretreatment and during treatment, at between 1 and 8 total time points per patient. The Qiagen DNeasy Blood extraction kit was used to purify genomic DNA from total PBMCs and tumor samples. PBMCs were collected pretreatment and during treatment and were isolated and stored as previously described.

This clonotype originated in a woman in her sixties with urothelial cancer. The material was PBMCs, obtained around atezolizumab (anti-PD-L1) treatment. The chain couples TRBV10-3 to TRBJ2-7; 9 central bases correspond to TRBD1. The CDR3 region has the sequence CAISGQGRYEQYF. At the DNA level, the sequence is TGTGCCATCAGCGGACAGGGGCGCTACGAGCAGTACTTC.